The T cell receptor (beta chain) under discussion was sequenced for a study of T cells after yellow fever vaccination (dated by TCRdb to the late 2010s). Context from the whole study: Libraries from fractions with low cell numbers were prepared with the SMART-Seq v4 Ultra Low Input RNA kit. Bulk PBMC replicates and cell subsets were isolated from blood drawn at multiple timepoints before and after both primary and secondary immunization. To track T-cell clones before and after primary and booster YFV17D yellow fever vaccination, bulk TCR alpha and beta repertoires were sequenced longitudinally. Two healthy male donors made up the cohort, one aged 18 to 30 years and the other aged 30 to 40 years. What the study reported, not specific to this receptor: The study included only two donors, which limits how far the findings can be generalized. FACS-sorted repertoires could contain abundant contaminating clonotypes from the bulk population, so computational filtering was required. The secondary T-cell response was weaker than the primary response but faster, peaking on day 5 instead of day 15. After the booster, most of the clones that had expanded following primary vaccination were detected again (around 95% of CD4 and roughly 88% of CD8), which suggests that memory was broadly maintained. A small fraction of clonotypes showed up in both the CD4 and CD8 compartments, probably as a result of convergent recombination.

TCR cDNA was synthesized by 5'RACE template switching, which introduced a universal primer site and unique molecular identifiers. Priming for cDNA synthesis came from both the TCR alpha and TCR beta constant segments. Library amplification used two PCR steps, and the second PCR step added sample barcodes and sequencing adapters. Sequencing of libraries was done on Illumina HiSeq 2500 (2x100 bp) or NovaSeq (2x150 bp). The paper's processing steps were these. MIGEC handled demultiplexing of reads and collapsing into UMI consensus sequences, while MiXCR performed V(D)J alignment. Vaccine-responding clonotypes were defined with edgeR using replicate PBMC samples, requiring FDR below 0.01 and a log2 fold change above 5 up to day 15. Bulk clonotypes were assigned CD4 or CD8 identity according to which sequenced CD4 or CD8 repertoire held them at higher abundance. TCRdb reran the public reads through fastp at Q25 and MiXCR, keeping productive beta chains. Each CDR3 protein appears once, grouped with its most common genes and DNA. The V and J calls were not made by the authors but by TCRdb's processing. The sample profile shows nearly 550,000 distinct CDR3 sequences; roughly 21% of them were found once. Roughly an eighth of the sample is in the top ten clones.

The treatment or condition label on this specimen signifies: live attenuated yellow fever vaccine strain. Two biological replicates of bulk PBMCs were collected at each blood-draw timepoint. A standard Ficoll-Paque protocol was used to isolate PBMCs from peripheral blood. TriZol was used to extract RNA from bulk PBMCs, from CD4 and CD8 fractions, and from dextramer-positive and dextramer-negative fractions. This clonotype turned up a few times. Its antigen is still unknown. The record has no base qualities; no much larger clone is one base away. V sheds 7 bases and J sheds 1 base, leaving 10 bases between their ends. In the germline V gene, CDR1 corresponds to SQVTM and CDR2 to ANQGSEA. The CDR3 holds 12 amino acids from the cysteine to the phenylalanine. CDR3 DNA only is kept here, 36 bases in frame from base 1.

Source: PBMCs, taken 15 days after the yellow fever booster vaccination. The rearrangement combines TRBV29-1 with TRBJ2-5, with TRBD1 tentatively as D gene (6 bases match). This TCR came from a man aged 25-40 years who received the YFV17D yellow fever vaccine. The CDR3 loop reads CSGRQVQETQYF. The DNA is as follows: TGCAGCGGTAGACAGGTCCAAGAGACCCAGTACTTC.